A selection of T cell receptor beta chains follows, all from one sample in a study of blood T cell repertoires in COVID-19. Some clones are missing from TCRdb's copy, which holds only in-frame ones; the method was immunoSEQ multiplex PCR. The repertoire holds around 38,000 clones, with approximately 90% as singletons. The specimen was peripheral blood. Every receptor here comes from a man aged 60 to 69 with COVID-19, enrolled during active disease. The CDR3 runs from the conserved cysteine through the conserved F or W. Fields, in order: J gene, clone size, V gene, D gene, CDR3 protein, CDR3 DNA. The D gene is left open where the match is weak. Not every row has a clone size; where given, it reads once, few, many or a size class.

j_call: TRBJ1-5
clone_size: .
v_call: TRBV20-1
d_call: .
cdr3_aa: CSASTGGQIQPQHF
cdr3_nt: TGCAGTGCTAGTACAGGAGGGCAAATCCAGCCCCAGCATTTT

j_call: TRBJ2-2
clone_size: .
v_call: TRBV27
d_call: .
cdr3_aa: CASSLRGRPNTGELFF
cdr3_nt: TGTGCCAGCAGTTTACGTGGGAGGCCGAACACCGGGGAGCTGTTTTTT

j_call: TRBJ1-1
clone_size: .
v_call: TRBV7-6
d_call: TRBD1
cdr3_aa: CASSSRQGRNTEAFF
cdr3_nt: TGTGCCAGCAGCTCCCGACAGGGGCGGAACACTGAAGCTTTCTTT

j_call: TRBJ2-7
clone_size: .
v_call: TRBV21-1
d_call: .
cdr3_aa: CASTLRSSYEQYF
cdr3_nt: TGTGCCAGCACCCTCCGGTCTTCCTACGAGCAGTACTTC

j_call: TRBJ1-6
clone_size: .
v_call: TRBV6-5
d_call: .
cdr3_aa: CASRVARENSPLHF
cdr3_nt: TGTGCCAGCAGGGTTGCCAGGGAAAATTCACCCCTCCACTTT

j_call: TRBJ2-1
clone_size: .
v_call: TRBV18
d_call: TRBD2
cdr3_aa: CASSPGDARTSGSSHNEQFF
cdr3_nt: TGTGCCAGCTCGCCGGGGGACGCCCGGACTAGCGGGAGTTCCCACAATGAGCAGTTCTTC

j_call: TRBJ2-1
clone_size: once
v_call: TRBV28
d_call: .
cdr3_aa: CASRLGGGYNEQFF
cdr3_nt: TGTGCCAGCAGGCTTGGGGGAGGTTACAATGAGCAGTTCTTC

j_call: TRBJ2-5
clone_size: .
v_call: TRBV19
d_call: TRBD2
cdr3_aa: CASSTTSGRRETQYF
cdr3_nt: TGTGCCAGTAGTACGACTAGCGGGAGAAGAGAGACCCAGTACTTC

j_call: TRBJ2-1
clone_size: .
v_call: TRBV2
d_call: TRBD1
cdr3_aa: CASSRDRDNEQFF
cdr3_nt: TGTGCCAGCAGTCGGGACAGGGATAATGAGCAGTTCTTC

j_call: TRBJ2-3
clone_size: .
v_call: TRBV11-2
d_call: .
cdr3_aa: CASSLEPSTGYF
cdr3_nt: TGTGCCAGCAGCTTAGAGCCTTCAACGGGGTATTTT

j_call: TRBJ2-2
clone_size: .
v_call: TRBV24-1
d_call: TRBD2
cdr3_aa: CATSDPGMVRGDTGELFF
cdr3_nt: TGTGCCACCAGTGACCCCGGCATGGTGCGGGGGGACACCGGGGAGCTGTTTTTT

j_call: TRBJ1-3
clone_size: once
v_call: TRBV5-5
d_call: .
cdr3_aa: CASSPGGGNTIYF
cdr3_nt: TGTGCCAGCAGCCCGGGAGGTGGAAACACCATATATTTT

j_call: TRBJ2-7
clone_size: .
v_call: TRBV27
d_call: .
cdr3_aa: CASSQLRDTYEQYF
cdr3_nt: TGTGCCAGCAGCCAACTCCGGGACACCTACGAGCAGTACTTC

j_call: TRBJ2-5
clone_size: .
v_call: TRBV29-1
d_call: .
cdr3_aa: CSSRKGEETQYF
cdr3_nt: TGCAGCTCTAGGAAGGGGGAAGAGACCCAGTACTTC

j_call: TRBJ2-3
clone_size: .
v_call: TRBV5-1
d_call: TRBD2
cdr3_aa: CASSLLFRDGTSADTQYF
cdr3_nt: TGCGCCAGCAGCTTGCTATTCCGAGATGGGACTAGCGCAGATACGCAGTATTTT

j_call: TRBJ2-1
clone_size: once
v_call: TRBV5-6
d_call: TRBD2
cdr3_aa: CASSLGGPSGRGSYNEQFF
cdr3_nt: TGTGCCAGCAGCTTGGGGGGTCCTAGCGGGAGAGGGTCCTACAATGAGCAGTTCTTC

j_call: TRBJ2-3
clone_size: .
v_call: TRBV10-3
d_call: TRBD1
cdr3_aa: CAIRETGDSTDTQYF
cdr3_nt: TGTGCCATCAGAGAGACAGGGGACTCCACAGATACGCAGTATTTT

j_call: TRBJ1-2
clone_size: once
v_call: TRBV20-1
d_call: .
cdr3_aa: CSASLGDSSPSVGYTF
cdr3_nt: TGCAGTGCTAGTTTGGGTGACAGTTCCCCAAGTGTGGGCTACACCTTC

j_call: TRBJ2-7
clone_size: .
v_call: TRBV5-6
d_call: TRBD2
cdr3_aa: CASSFGGSGLVSYEQYF
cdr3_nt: TGTGCCAGCAGCTTTGGGGGGTCGGGACTAGTTTCCTACGAGCAGTACTTC

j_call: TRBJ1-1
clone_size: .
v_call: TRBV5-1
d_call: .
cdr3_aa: CASSLVAGNTEAFF
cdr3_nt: TGCGCCAGCAGCTTGGTTGCAGGGAACACTGAAGCTTTCTTT

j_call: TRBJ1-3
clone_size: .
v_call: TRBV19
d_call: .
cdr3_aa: CASKTPGSGNTIYF
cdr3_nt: TGTGCCAGTAAGACCCCGGGCTCTGGAAACACCATATATTTT

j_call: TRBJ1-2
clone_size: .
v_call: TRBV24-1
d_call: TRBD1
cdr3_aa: CATSDSWTGNGYTF
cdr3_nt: TGTGCCACCAGTGATTCATGGACAGGGAATGGCTACACCTTC

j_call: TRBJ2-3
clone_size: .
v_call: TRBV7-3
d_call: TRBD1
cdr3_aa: CASSPLGQADTQYF
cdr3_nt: TGTGCCAGCAGCCCTCTCGGACAGGCAGATACGCAGTATTTT

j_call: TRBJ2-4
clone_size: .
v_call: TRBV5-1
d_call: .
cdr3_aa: CASGLAPANIQYF
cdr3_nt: TGCGCCAGCGGACTGGCCCCGGCAAACATTCAGTACTTC

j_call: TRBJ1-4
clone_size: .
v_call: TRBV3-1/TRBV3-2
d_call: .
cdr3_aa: CASSRSATNEKLFF
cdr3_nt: TGTGCCAGCAGCCGTTCAGCAACTAATGAAAAACTGTTTTTT

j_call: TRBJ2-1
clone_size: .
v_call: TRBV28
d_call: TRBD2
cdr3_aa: CASSTPGSGRGNEQFF
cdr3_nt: TGTGCCAGCAGTACCCCGGGCAGCGGGAGGGGGAATGAGCAGTTCTTC

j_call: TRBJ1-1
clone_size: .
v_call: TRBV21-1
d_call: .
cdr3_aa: CASSTPGQGGQNTEAFF
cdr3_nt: TGTGCCAGCAGCACCCCGGGACAGGGGGGCCAAAACACTGAAGCTTTCTTT

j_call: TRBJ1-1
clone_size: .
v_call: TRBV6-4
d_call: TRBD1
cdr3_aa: CASRLQGADTEAFF
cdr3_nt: TGTGCCAGCAGACTACAGGGGGCGGACACTGAAGCTTTCTTT

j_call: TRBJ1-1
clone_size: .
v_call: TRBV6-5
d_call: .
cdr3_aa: CASSLPGGNTEAFF
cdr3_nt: TGTGCCAGCAGTCTTCCGGGAGGAAACACTGAAGCTTTCTTT

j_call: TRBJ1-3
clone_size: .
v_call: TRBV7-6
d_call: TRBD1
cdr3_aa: CASSRDRGKTGNTIYF
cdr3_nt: TGTGCCAGCAGCAGGGACAGGGGGAAGACTGGAAACACCATATATTTT

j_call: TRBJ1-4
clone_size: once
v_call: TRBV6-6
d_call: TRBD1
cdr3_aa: CASSWAGTGDEKLFF
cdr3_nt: TGTGCCAGCAGTTGGGCCGGGACAGGGGATGAAAAACTGTTTTTT

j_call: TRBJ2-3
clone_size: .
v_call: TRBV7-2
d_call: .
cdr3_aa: CASSLYSDTQYF
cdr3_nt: TGTGCCAGCAGCTTATACTCAGATACGCAGTATTTT

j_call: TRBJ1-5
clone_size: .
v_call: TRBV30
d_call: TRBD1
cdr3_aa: CAWSVATGVDRVRGQPQHF
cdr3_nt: TGTGCCTGGAGTGTAGCGACAGGGGTTGATCGGGTGAGGGGTCAGCCCCAGCATTTT

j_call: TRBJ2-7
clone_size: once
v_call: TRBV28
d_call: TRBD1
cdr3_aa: CASSPQGAVDYEQYF
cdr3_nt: TGTGCCAGCAGTCCACAGGGGGCTGTAGATTACGAGCAGTACTTC

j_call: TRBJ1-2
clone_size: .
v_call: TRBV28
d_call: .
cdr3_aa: CASGEALYGYTF
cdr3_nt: TGTGCCAGCGGAGAGGCCCTCTATGGCTACACCTTC

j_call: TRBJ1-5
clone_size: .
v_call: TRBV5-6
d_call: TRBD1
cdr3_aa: CASSLGGQGFQPQHF
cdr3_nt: TGTGCCAGCAGCTTGGGAGGACAGGGATTTCAGCCCCAGCATTTT

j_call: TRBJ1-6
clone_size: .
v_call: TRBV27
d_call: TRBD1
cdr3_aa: CASSLGQGIGNSPLHF
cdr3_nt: TGTGCCAGCAGTCTCGGACAGGGGATCGGGAATTCACCCCTCCACTTT

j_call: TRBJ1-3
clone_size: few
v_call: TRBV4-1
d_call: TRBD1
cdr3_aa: CASSRGQGASGNTIYF
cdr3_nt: TGCGCCAGCAGCCGAGGACAGGGAGCCTCTGGAAACACCATATATTTT

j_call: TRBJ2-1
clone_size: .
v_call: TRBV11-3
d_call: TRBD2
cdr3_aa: CASSHLGTSGSRGEQFF
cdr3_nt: TGTGCCAGCAGCCATCTAGGGACTAGCGGGAGTAGGGGTGAGCAGTTCTTC

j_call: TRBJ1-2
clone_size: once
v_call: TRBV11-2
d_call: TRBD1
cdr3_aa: CASSSRTGGLVGGGYTF
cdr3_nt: TGTGCCAGCAGCTCGCGGACAGGGGGCCTCGTTGGAGGTGGCTACACCTTC

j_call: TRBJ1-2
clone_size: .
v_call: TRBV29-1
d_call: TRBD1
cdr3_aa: CSVSGTGGSSGYTF
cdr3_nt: TGCAGCGTCTCCGGGACAGGGGGATCGAGTGGCTACACCTTC

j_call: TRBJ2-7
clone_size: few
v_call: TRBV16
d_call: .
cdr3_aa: CASSVLAYEQYF
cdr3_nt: TGTGCCAGCAGCGTGCTAGCGTACGAGCAGTACTTC

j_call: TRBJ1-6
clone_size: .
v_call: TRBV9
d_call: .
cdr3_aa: CASSTTESSYNSPLHF
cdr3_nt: TGTGCCAGCAGCACCACCGAGAGCTCCTATAATTCACCCCTCCACTTT

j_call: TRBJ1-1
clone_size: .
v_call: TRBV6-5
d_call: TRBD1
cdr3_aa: CASRLSGGSTEAFF
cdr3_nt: TGTGCCAGCAGATTATCAGGGGGTAGCACTGAAGCTTTCTTT

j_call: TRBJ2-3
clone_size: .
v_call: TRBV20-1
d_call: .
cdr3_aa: CSASPKRRPLLFTDTQYF
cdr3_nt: TGCAGTGCTAGTCCCAAGAGGAGGCCCCTACTTTTCACAGATACGCAGTATTTT

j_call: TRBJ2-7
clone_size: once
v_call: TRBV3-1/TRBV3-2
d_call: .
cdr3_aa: CASSRESSGGGYEQYF
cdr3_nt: TGTGCCAGCAGCCGAGAATCTAGCGGAGGGGGTTACGAGCAGTACTTC